A selection of T cell receptor beta chains follows, all from one sample in a study of blood T cell repertoires in COVID-19. TCRdb's table, derived via immunoSEQ multiplex PCR, lists solely in-frame clones and lacks some. The sample holds some 150,000 clones, about 83% seen once. Material: peripheral blood. These receptors all stem from a woman at least 80 years old with acute or convalescent COVID-19. The CDR3 runs from the conserved cysteine through the conserved F or W. Fields, in order: V gene, clone size, D gene, J gene, CDR3 DNA, CDR3 protein. The D gene is left open where the match is weak. Clone size is not always given. Where it is, it says once, few, many or a class for expanded clones.

v_call: TRBV19; clone_size: .; d_call: .; j_call: TRBJ1-5; cdr3_nt: TGTGCCAGTAGTATAGGCCCTTCGGGGAACAATCAGCCCCAGCATTTT; cdr3_aa: CASSIGPSGNNQPQHF
v_call: TRBV7-9; clone_size: .; d_call: .; j_call: TRBJ1-3; cdr3_nt: TGTGCCAGCTCCACAGGAGGTTCCAGCTCTGGAAACACCATATATTTT; cdr3_aa: CASSTGGSSSGNTIYF
v_call: TRBV4-1; clone_size: .; d_call: TRBD1; j_call: TRBJ1-1; cdr3_nt: TGCGCCAGCAGCCAAGGACAGGGGCCGAGATCTGAAGCTTTCTTT; cdr3_aa: CASSQGQGPRSEAFF
v_call: TRBV29-1; clone_size: once; d_call: TRBD1; j_call: TRBJ1-1; cdr3_nt: TGCAGCGTGGTCGACAGGGCATTTACTGAAGCTTTCTTT; cdr3_aa: CSVVDRAFTEAFF
v_call: TRBV11-1; clone_size: few; d_call: .; j_call: TRBJ2-7; cdr3_nt: TGTGCCAGCAGCTTAGGCCTGGGACACTCCTACGAGCAGTACTTC; cdr3_aa: CASSLGLGHSYEQYF
v_call: TRBV4-1; clone_size: .; d_call: .; j_call: TRBJ1-6; cdr3_nt: TGCGCCAGCAGCCAAGAACCCCCTGGAACAGGCAACTCACCCCTCCACTTT; cdr3_aa: CASSQEPPGTGNSPLHF
v_call: TRBV23-1; clone_size: .; d_call: .; j_call: TRBJ1-1; cdr3_nt: TGCGCCAGCAGTCAACCCAAGAACACTGAAGCTTTCTTT; cdr3_aa: CASSQPKNTEAFF
v_call: TRBV18; clone_size: .; d_call: .; j_call: TRBJ1-1; cdr3_nt: TGTGCCAGCTCCCCGACAAGTGCGAACACTGAAGCTTTCTTT; cdr3_aa: CASSPTSANTEAFF
v_call: TRBV6-5; clone_size: .; d_call: .; j_call: TRBJ2-5; cdr3_nt: TGTGCCTGCCGTAAGGGGGTCCAAAACCAAGAGACCCAGTACTTC; cdr3_aa: CACRKGVQNQETQYF
v_call: TRBV3-1/TRBV3-2; clone_size: .; d_call: .; j_call: TRBJ1-1; cdr3_nt: TGTGCCAGCAGCCAATTACCGCCAGAGAACACTGAAGCTTTCTTT; cdr3_aa: CASSQLPPENTEAFF
v_call: TRBV20-1; clone_size: .; d_call: .; j_call: TRBJ1-5; cdr3_nt: TGCAGTGCTAGTTCCAGGGAAGGCAACGTGGGCAATCAGCCCCAGCATTTT; cdr3_aa: CSASSREGNVGNQPQHF
v_call: TRBV7-9; clone_size: few; d_call: .; j_call: TRBJ2-1; cdr3_nt: TGTGCCAGCAGCTCCCGGGGTGAGCAGTTCTTC; cdr3_aa: CASSSRGEQFF
v_call: TRBV7-2; clone_size: .; d_call: TRBD2; j_call: TRBJ2-3; cdr3_nt: TGTGCCAGCAGCGTCGGACTAGCAACAGATACGCAGTATTTT; cdr3_aa: CASSVGLATDTQYF
v_call: TRBV21-1; clone_size: .; d_call: .; j_call: TRBJ1-5; cdr3_nt: TGTGCCAGCGAAGGAACTAGGAGACACAGGGAATTTGGAAGCAATCAGCCCCAGCATTTT; cdr3_aa: CASEGTRRHREFGSNQPQHF
v_call: TRBV4-1; clone_size: few; d_call: TRBD2; j_call: TRBJ2-4; cdr3_nt: TGCGCCAGCAGCCCTCAGGGAGGGGATAGCGGGGGGGCCAGGGCCAAAAACATTCAGTACTTC; cdr3_aa: CASSPQGGDSGGARAKNIQYF
v_call: TRBV28; clone_size: .; d_call: .; j_call: TRBJ1-3; cdr3_nt: TGTGCCAGCAGTTTGGGGTGGGAGGTGGAAAACACCATATATTTT; cdr3_aa: CASSLGWEVENTIYF
v_call: TRBV19; clone_size: .; d_call: .; j_call: TRBJ1-3; cdr3_nt: TGTGCCAGTAGTATGAGTGGAAACACCATATATTTT; cdr3_aa: CASSMSGNTIYF
v_call: TRBV18; clone_size: .; d_call: .; j_call: TRBJ2-4; cdr3_nt: TGTGCCAGCTCACCCTCGTGGGAGGCCAAAAACATTCAGTACTTC; cdr3_aa: CASSPSWEAKNIQYF
v_call: TRBV20-1; clone_size: .; d_call: .; j_call: TRBJ2-7; cdr3_nt: TGCAGTGCCAGTCCTTCCTCCTACGAGCAGTACTTC; cdr3_aa: CSASPSSYEQYF
v_call: TRBV2; clone_size: .; d_call: TRBD1; j_call: TRBJ1-1; cdr3_nt: TGTGCCAGCAGGTTGTCGCAGACAGGGCCCACTGAAGCTTTCTTT; cdr3_aa: CASRLSQTGPTEAFF
v_call: TRBV2; clone_size: few; d_call: .; j_call: TRBJ1-5; cdr3_nt: TGTGCCAGCAGAAAAGACAGGACTAATCAGCCCCAGCATTTT; cdr3_aa: CASRKDRTNQPQHF
v_call: TRBV2; clone_size: .; d_call: TRBD2; j_call: TRBJ2-2; cdr3_nt: TGTGCCATCCCAAAGGGAGTAGCGGGTCCCACCGGGGAGCTGTTTTTT; cdr3_aa: CAIPKGVAGPTGELFF
v_call: TRBV18; clone_size: once; d_call: .; j_call: TRBJ2-2; cdr3_nt: TGTGCCAGCTCACCGACAGGAGTCACCGGGGAGCTGTTTTTT; cdr3_aa: CASSPTGVTGELFF
v_call: TRBV28; clone_size: .; d_call: TRBD1; j_call: TRBJ1-2; cdr3_nt: TGTGCCAGCAGCCTCCCGACAGGGCCCTATGGCTACACCTTC; cdr3_aa: CASSLPTGPYGYTF
v_call: TRBV2; clone_size: .; d_call: .; j_call: TRBJ1-5; cdr3_nt: TGTGCCAGCAGTGAAGGTCTTAGCAATCAGCCCCAGCATTTT; cdr3_aa: CASSEGLSNQPQHF